This entry concerns a single T cell receptor beta chain. V lost 3 bases to trimming and J lost 11 bases, with 13 bases between them. The CDR3 extends over 12 amino acids. This sample is drawn from a study of blood T cell repertoires in COVID-19. Profiling relied on immunoSEQ multiplex PCR, and the TCRdb table lists in-frame clones only, not all of them. This sample has roughly 140,000 clones; about 82% occur once, and the top ten carry roughly 2.9%. The V gene is TRBV12-3 or TRBV12-4, the J gene TRBJ1-1; D gene uncertain. This sequence was found in a middle-aged woman with active or convalescent COVID-19. Sequences were obtained from peripheral blood. As DNA, the CDR3 is TGTGCCAGCAGTTTGGGAGGGTATCCGGCTTTCTTT. This sequence encodes CASSLGGYPAFF.